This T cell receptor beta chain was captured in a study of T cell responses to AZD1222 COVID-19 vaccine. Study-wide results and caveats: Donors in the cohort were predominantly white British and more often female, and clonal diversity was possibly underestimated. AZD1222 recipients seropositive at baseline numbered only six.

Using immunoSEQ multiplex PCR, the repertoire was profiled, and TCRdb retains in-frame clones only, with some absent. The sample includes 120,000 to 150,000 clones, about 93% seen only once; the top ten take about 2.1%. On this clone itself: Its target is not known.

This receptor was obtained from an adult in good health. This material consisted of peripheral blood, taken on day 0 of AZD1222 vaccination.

The CDR3 here is CASSQDPSSGNTIYF. CDR3 nucleotide sequence: TGCGCCAGCAGCCAAGACCCCTCCTCTGGAAACACCATATATTTT. The chain joins TRBV4-1 to TRBJ1-3; D ambiguous. In germline, CDR1 is MGHRA, CDR2 YSYEKL. Between the trimmed V and J ends, which lost 0 bases and 0 bases, there was a span of 6 bases. The CDR3 totals 15 residues.